What follows are 29 T cell receptor beta chains derived from one specimen sequenced in a study of cytomegalovirus exposure and HLA in healthy donors. The PCR employed 60 Vbeta primers together with 13 Jbeta primers. Sequenced by immunoSEQ multiplex PCR; TCRdb stores in-frame clones only, minus some. In the table there are over 85,000 clones, 7.6% of which are singletons. Material for sequencing was PBMCs. Receptors were obtained from a man in his fifties or sixties in good health and CMV-seronegative.

This clone was seen a handful of times. The V gene is TRBV5-4, the J gene TRBJ2-5; D perhaps matches TRBD2 (5 bases). Germline V gene data show CDR1 as SGHNT and CDR2 as YYREEE (reference sequence). V lost 4 bases, J lost 1 base, and 23 bases lay in between. This CDR3 region has 18 residues. The DNA of the CDR3 is TGTGCCAGCAGCCGCCGAACTACCTCCTCGACTATCCAAGAGACCCAGTACTTC. As protein: CASSRRTTSSTIQETQYF.

V usage is TRBV18 and J usage is TRBJ1-4; maybe TRBD1 (6 bases). The V gene lost 3 bases and the J gene lost 2 bases, with 16 bases spanning the gap. Germline CDR1 is KGHSH and CDR2 is LQKENI. CDR3 length: 17 amino acids. The CDR3 sequence is CASSPPIGGGTNEKLFF. The CDR3, as DNA: TGTGCCAGCTCACCTCCCATCGGGGGGGGCACTAATGAAAAACTGTTTTTT.

CDR3 residues: CATSHPPRNTEAFF. In nucleotides, the CDR3 is TGTGCCACCAGCCACCCTCCCAGGAACACTGAAGCTTTCTTT. J is TRBJ1-1 and V is TRBV15, with no clear D. Germline values: CDR1 LNHNV, CDR2 YYDKDF (reference sequence). The CDR3 runs to 14 residues. Trimming took off 5 bases at V and 1 base at J, with 11 bases between the two ends.

V is TRBV4-2 and J is TRBJ1-4; 9 bases align to TRBD1. This CDR3 has 16 residues. V lost 5 bases and J lost 3; bases outside the gene matches: 7. Per germline, CDR1 LGHNA and CDR2 YNFKEQ. DNA of the CDR3: TGTGCCAGCAGCAAAGCGGGACAGGGCCCTAATGAAAAACTGTTTTTT. It is translated as CASSKAGQGPNEKLFF.

V and J are TRBV27 and TRBJ1-5; D may be TRBD1 (6 bases). V was clipped by 6 bases and J by 0 bases, with 12 bases between them. The CDR3 extends over 15 amino acids. Germline CDR1 reads MNHEY; CDR2 reads SMNVEV (reference sequence). The CDR3 here is CASRSRQDSNQPQHF. In nucleotides, the CDR3 is TGTGCCAGCAGGTCTCGACAGGATAGCAATCAGCCCCAGCATTTT.

The V and J genes are TRBV5-1 and TRBJ2-3, with D perhaps TRBD2 (6 bases). CDR1 is SGHRS and CDR2 is YFSETQ in the germline V gene. Trimming stripped 3 bases from V and 0 bases from J, with 11 bases between. This CDR3 is built from 15 residues. The CDR3: CASSWGGLSTDTQYF. CDR3 nucleotide sequence: TGCGCCAGCAGCTGGGGAGGACTTAGCACAGATACGCAGTATTTT.

The CDR3: CASCEYRADTEAFF. CDR3 DNA sequence: TGCGCCAGCTGCGAATACAGGGCGGACACTGAAGCTTTCTTT. The rearrangement links TRBV5-1 to TRBJ1-1; tentative D call: TRBD1 (6 bases). The ends were cut back, 7 bases at V and 3 bases at J, with 16 bases in the middle. The length of the CDR3 is 14 residues. CDR1 and CDR2 (germline): SGHRS, YFSETQ.

V usage is TRBV6-1 and J usage is TRBJ2-5; tentatively, D is TRBD1 (5 bases). V gave up 0 bases and J gave up 13 bases, with 12 bases separating them. CDR3 length: 12 residues. Germline V gene sequence: CDR1 MNHNS, CDR2 SASEGT. CDR3 DNA: TGTGCCAGCAGTGAAGCGCACAGGACATCGTACTTC. Amino acids: CASSEAHRTSYF.

The chain has TRBV5-1 and TRBJ1-6; perhaps TRBD1 as D (6 bases). The CDR3 is made up of 15 amino acids. V was shortened by 0 bases and J by 4 bases, with 8 bases between the two germline ends. CDR1 and CDR2 (germline): SGHRS, YFSETQ. The CDR3: CASSLATGYNSPLHF. CDR3 DNA sequence: TGCGCCAGCAGCTTGGCCACAGGGTATAATTCACCCCTCCACTTT.

The chain is built from TRBV12-2 and TRBJ2-7; TRBD2 is taken as the D call from the table, unchecked against the DNA. TRBV12-2 is labeled a pseudogene. This CDR3 region has 18 residues. Written as DNA, the CDR3 is TGTGCAAGTCGCTTAGGGGGACTAGCGGGAGAGGCACCGGACGAGCAGTACTTC. Residues: CASRLGGLAGEAPDEQYF.

This clone has only a few counts. The chain is built from TRBV6-5 and TRBJ2-7; TRBD2 agrees at 9 bases. CDR3 length equals 15 residues. The trim removed 0 bases at V and 3 bases at J, leaving 3 bases unmatched. Germline CDR1 and CDR2: MNHEY and SVGAGI. CDR3 in DNA: TGTGCCAGCAGTTACTCGTTTAGCGGGAGCTACGAGCAGTACTTC. Its translation: CASSYSFSGSYEQYF.

V gene TRBV5-1 combines with J gene TRBJ1-4, with 7 positions matching TRBD1. The germline V gene has CDR1 SGHRS and CDR2 YFSETQ. This CDR3 is built from 14 residues. J gave up 7 bases and V 0 bases, and 3 bases lay outside the gene matches. The CDR3 sequence: CASSLGQGGEKLFF. DNA for the CDR3: TGCGCCAGCAGCTTGGGACAGGGAGGTGAAAAACTGTTTTTT.

V and J are TRBV19 and TRBJ2-5; 12 nucleotides align to TRBD2. Looked up from germline, CDR1 is LNHDA and CDR2 is SQIVND (reference sequence). Trimming cost V 10 bases and J 4 bases; bases outside gene matches: 10. The CDR3 is made up of 15 amino acids. The CDR3 region has the DNA TGTGCCACCAGACTAGCGGGAGAGTCCAGAGAGACCCAGTACTTC. Translated: CATRLAGESRETQYF.

The genes are TRBV7-2 and TRBJ1-2, with unresolved D. The V gene's germline CDR1 is SGHTA and CDR2 FQGNSA. Trimming took off 4 bases at V and 5 bases at J, with 11 bases between the two ends. The CDR3 is 13 amino acids. CDR3 protein: CASSSGGVYGYTF. The CDR3 DNA follows: TGTGCCAGCAGCTCGGGAGGAGTGTATGGCTACACCTTC.

This chain connects TRBV5-1 to TRBJ1-2, with D maybe TRBD1 (5 bases). The CDR3 spans 15 residues. The V and J ends lost 0 bases and 4 bases respectively, with 13 bases between them. Germline CDR1 and CDR2: SGHRS and YFSETQ. CDR3 region: CASSLGSGSVYGYTF. CDR3 DNA sequence: TGCGCCAGCAGCTTGGGGTCAGGGTCGGTCTATGGCTACACCTTC.

This clone was seen a few times. The chain combines TRBV2 with TRBJ2-2; 12 bases fit TRBD2. The V and J ends lost 11 bases and 7 bases, in that order; junction bases with no gene match: 8. The CDR3 is made up of 14 amino acids. CDR1 and CDR2 (germline): SNHLY, FYNNEI. CDR3 DNA sequence: TGTGCCTCCTTACTAGCGGGGGGCATCGGGGAGCTGTTTTTT. Translation: CASLLAGGIGELFF.

This clone was seen a few times. The genes are TRBV19 and TRBJ1-5; D gene unclear. V lost 2 bases to trimming and J lost 0 bases, with 11 bases between them. The V gene's germline CDR1 is LNHDA and CDR2 SQIVND (reference sequence). The CDR3 is 16 residues long. CDR3 loop: CASSIYSGYSNQPQHF. In nucleotides, the CDR3 is TGTGCCAGTAGTATATATTCGGGGTATAGCAATCAGCCCCAGCATTTT.

The V and J genes are TRBV27 and TRBJ2-2; unclear D gene. Germline V gene data show CDR1 as MNHEY and CDR2 as SMNVEV (reference sequence). Trimming took off 2 bases at V and 0 bases at J, with 10 bases between the two ends. The CDR3 consists of 16 residues. The CDR3 region has the DNA TGTGCCAGCAGTTTAATTTTGTTCGCGAACACCGGGGAGCTGTTTTTT. It translates to CASSLILFANTGELFF.

Only a few counts were recorded for this clone. The rearrangement links TRBV7-9 to TRBJ1-2; perhaps TRBD1 as D (5 bases). Trimming took off 3 bases at V and 7 bases at J, with 15 bases between the two ends. This CDR3 has 14 amino acids. The germline gives CDR1 SEHNR, CDR2 FQNEAQ (reference sequence). DNA of the CDR3: TGTGCCAGCAGCTTGCAGGGTTCCAGTACTGGCTACACCTTC. Translated, it gives CASSLQGSSTGYTF.

For this clone: Other nucleotide sequences in the sample specify the same CDR3. This chain uses TRBV5-1 with TRBJ2-2; 8 bases fit TRBD1. CDR1 and CDR2 (germline): SGHRS, YFSETQ. V was pared by 3 bases and J by 0 bases, with 13 bases of the junction left unmatched. This CDR3 has 19 amino acids. CDR3 sequence (DNA): TGCGCCAGCAGCTCGACAGGGGCCGCCTCGCGCGCGAACACCGGGGAGCTGTTTTTT. Amino acids: CASSSTGAASRANTGELFF.

This clone was detected a few times. The chain carries TRBV5-4 and TRBJ2-3, with D possibly TRBD2 on 6 matching bases. The V end was cut by 1 base, the J end by 0 bases, with 9 bases between. This CDR3 contains 15 residues. Germline V gene lookup returns CDR1 SGHNT and CDR2 YYREEE (reference sequence). Here the CDR3 DNA reads TGTGCCAGCAGCTTGATCGGGACTAGCACAGATACGCAGTATTTT. Protein sequence: CASSLIGTSTDTQYF.

This chain uses TRBV5-6 with TRBJ2-1, with a tentative D call TRBD1 (6 bases). CDR1 and CDR2 from the germline V gene are SGHDT and YYEEEE. CDR3 size: 15 residues. Trimming took off 2 bases at V and 0 bases at J, with 9 bases between the two ends. The CDR3 here is CASSLGGSSYNEQFF. CDR3 coding DNA: TGTGCCAGCAGCTTAGGGGGAAGCTCCTACAATGAGCAGTTCTTC.

This chain joins TRBV9 and TRBJ2-7; weak D call: TRBD1 (5 bases). The CDR3 has 14 residues. CDR1 is SGDLS, CDR2 YYNGEE, per germline. The V and J ends lost 0 bases and 0 bases respectively, with 7 bases between them. CDR3 sequence (DNA): TGTGCCAGCAGCGTAGATCAGGGCTCCTACGAGCAGTACTTC. Its protein is CASSVDQGSYEQYF.

Comments on this clone: This sample also contains other DNA sequences that code for the same CDR3. The V and J genes are TRBV10-2 and TRBJ1-6; TRBD1 matches 7 bases. V lost 1 base to trimming and J lost 6 bases; unmatched junction nucleotides: 9. From germline, CDR1 is WSHSY and CDR2 SAAADI. The CDR3 has 17 residues. DNA for the CDR3: TGCGCCAGCAGTGAGTGGCCCGGGACAGCAGCTAATTCACCCCTCCACTTT. This sequence encodes CASSEWPGTAANSPLHF.

J is TRBJ1-2 and V is TRBV14; D may be TRBD1 (5 bases). Trimming took 0 bases from V and 8 from J, leaving 10 bases between them. Germline V gives CDR1 SGHDN, CDR2 FVKESK. The CDR3 contains 13 residues. CDR3 loop: CASSQERGYGYTF. As DNA, the CDR3 is TGTGCCAGCAGCCAAGAAAGGGGATACGGCTACACCTTC.

There are a few counts of this clone. The V and J genes are TRBV2 and TRBJ1-1, with 8 nucleotides matching TRBD1. The V segment lost 9 bases and the J segment 7 bases; nucleotides outside the gene matches: 4. The V gene's germline CDR1 is SNHLY and CDR2 FYNNEI. CDR3 size: 11 residues. DNA for the CDR3: TGTGCCAGAAAGACAGGGGTTGAAGCTTTCTTT. Residues: CARKTGVEAFF.

The chain uses TRBV11-2 and TRBJ1-3; D gene ambiguous. Germline V gene data show CDR1 as SGHAT and CDR2 as FQNNGV. Trimming stripped 5 bases from V and 1 base from J, with 9 bases between. The CDR3 loop spans 14 amino acids. The DNA of the CDR3 is TGTGCCAGCAGCCTACTGAATTCTGGAAACACCATATATTTT. Residues: CASSLLNSGNTIYF. The full variable domain, with the rest looked up from reference TRBV11-2 and TRBJ1-3, is EAGVAQSPRYKIIEKRQSVAFWCNPISGHATLYWYQQILGQGPKLLIQFQNNGVVDDSQLPKDRFSAERLKGVDSTLKIQPAKLEDSAVYLCASSLLNSGNTIYFGEGSWLTVV.

The chain recombines TRBV30 with TRBJ2-7; 9 nucleotides line up with TRBD1. The CDR3 length is 15 residues. V shed 3 bases and J 6 bases; nucleotides not matched to a gene: 12. CDR1 and CDR2 from the germline V gene are GTSNPN and SVGIG (reference sequence). The CDR3 region is CAWRNTGGAYREQYF. CDR3 nucleotides: TGTGCCTGGAGAAACACAGGGGGCGCGTATCGCGAGCAGTACTTC.

This clone has more than one count but fewer than ten. The rearrangement uses TRBV6-6 and TRBJ2-1; 10 bases line up with TRBD1. This CDR3 region has 16 residues. Germline lookup yields CDR1 MNHNY and CDR2 SVGAGI (reference sequence). The junction had 8 bases not matched to a gene; V was cut back by 2 bases and J by 7 bases. CDR3 residues: CASSYPGTGAFNEQFF. In DNA, the CDR3 is TGTGCCAGCAGTTACCCCGGGACAGGGGCTTTTAATGAGCAGTTCTTC.